Detailed here is one T cell receptor beta chain. This clonotype was seen many times. This receptor's antigen is unknown. No quality values exist for individual bases; no much larger clone is one base distant. The data are from a study of neurological immune-mediated disorders (dated by TCRdb to about 2019). About the study as a whole: The study compared peripheral blood TCR-beta repertoires of HTLV-I-associated myelopathy (HAM/TSP) patients, multiple sclerosis patients and healthy controls using UMI-based sequencing. Longitudinal samples, technical triplicates and paired sorted CD4+ and CD8+ T-cell subsets, alongside PBMC samples, were included among the 106 TCR-beta libraries. The cohort comprised some 71 subjects: approximately 15 HAM/TSP patients, approximately 34 multiple sclerosis patients and 20 or so healthy controls.

The CDR3, from cysteine to phenylalanine, totals 14 residues. Only CDR3 DNA remains: 42 bases, in frame from the first base. CDR1 is given as DFQATT and CDR2 as SNEGSKA, both from the germline V gene (reference sequence). From V the trimming removes 0 bases and from J it removes 8 bases, while the gene matches leave 8 bases of the junction unaccounted for. The healthy controls were volunteers from blood banks in Maryland, USA. For the unsorted PBMC libraries, 2 million PBMCs were stored in RNAlater at -80 degrees C until RNA extraction and were used to generate the libraries. PBMCs were separated from peripheral blood using Ficoll-Hypaque density gradient centrifugation and then cryopreserved in liquid nitrogen. cDNA was synthesized by template-switch 5'RACE using a primer carrying a 10-nucleotide random unique molecular identifier by which each TCR transcript was tagged. Every sequencing run yielded over 180 million TCR-beta sequences covering 15-18 subjects. The RNeasy kit was used to extract total RNA. The KAPA Real-time Library Amplification kit was used to amplify TCR-beta VDJ regions with primers for the TCR constant region and the 5'RACE anchor. Sample indexes and Illumina adaptors were added in a first PCR, and a second PCR then increased library yield. After Ampure bead purification, the roughly 650 bp TCR product was size-selected on a 2% E-gel SizeSelection system. Before pooling, library quality was assessed on a Bioanalyzer, concentration was determined with Qubit, and library quantification was performed with the Kapa Library Quantification kit. An Illumina HiSeq 2500 was used to sequence the libraries paired-end at 2 x 150 bp. To increase sequence diversity, about 25-31% phiX was spiked into each library pool. The paper's data handling went like this. Quality-filtered reads were processed with the UMI-based MiGEC pipeline, which removed over 85% of raw TCR sequences during error correction. IMGT germline references were used for aligning VDJ genes, and each clonotype was defined as a unique CDR3 amino acid sequence together with its V-J genes. VDJtools evaluated clonal expansion, Shannon diversity and CDR3 relatedness (CalcPairwiseDistances, ClusterSamples); CLCbio workbench built phylogenetic trees. Using coefficient-of-variation modelling across technical triplicates, the study counted a clone as expanded if it had at least 8 unique UMIs. The public reads were quality trimmed at Q25 with fastp and then assembled into clones with MiXCR by TCRdb, keeping productive beta chains. Each entry is one CDR3 protein sequence, shown with its most common DNA and genes. The V and J calls and clone size are TCRdb's, not the authors'. Present in this sample are fewer than 35,000 distinct CDR3 sequences, approximately 4.3% of which were seen just once. The top ten clones comprise under 25% of the sample.

Results the study describes overall, beyond this receptor: No identical CDR3 amino acid sequences were shared among expanded clones across subjects, suggesting private TCR-beta repertoires in all groups. TCR clonal expansion was greatest in HAM/TSP patients and smallest in MS patients, who ranked below even healthy controls.

The chain uses TRBV20-1 and TRBJ1-2; 8 central nucleotides agree with TRBD1. The sequencing input was PBMCs. This receptor was taken from a man aged 18-30 years in good health. The CDR3 in this case is CSARDQDRDSGYTF. The bases are TGCAGTGCTAGAGACCAGGACAGGGATAGCGGCTACACCTTC.